The clone carrying this TCR beta chain was picked up many times. The CDR3 extends over 18 amino acids. The ends were cut back, 3 bases at V and 3 bases at J, with 24 bases in the middle. These data are taken from a study of T cells in Graves' hyperthyroidism and ophthalmopathy. Authors of the study amplified TCR beta CDR3 regions from RNA transcripts. A set of HTBI primers served as the primers for a first-round RT-PCR of the TCR CDR3. Via MiXCR, TCRdb re-called the multiplex PCR reads, giving one row per CDR3 protein. Here the sample spans 300,000 to 400,000 distinct CDR3 sequences, around 13% being singletons.

The chain joins TRBV12-3 or TRBV12-4 to TRBJ2-7; a weak D match, TRBD1 (6 bases). Material: blood. The receptor was isolated from a woman under 30 with Graves' hyperthyroidism. CDR3 region: CASSFRRPFLTGLYEQYF. CDR3 in DNA: TGTGCCAGCAGTTTCCGCCGCCCCTTTCTCACAGGGCTCTACGAGCAGTACTTC.